This T cell receptor (beta chain) was observed in a study of T cell repertoires in cytomegalovirus infection. The wider study: Selection of CMV epitopes for the study included recently identified HLA-C-restricted and well-studied HLA-B-restricted ones. The study, taken as a whole, reports: HLA-C-restricted CMV-specific TCR beta clonotypes prevailed in the ex vivo response.

V lost 8 bases, J lost 2 bases, and 9 bases stayed unmatched. The CDR3 runs 15 residues. CDR1 and CDR2 (germline): LNHDA, SQIVND (reference sequence). The sample holds a few counts of this clonotype. Its target is unknown. MiXCR was run by TCRdb on the reads, yielding one entry per CDR3 protein. The table lists some 800,000 distinct CDR3 sequences, 32% of them singletons, with 9.5% to 15% in the top ten. This sequence was found in a human donor in good health (CMV status not recorded). Some clones in this sample may be carry-over from other donors' samples. The sample was cultured CD8+ T cells from PBMCs, taken from culture after CMV antigen stimulation. The chain joins TRBV19 to TRBJ2-1; 7 bases map to TRBD2. The CDR3 region has the DNA TGTGCCAGTGGAGGGATGGGGGGGACCTACAATGAGCAGTTCTTC. It is translated as CASGGMGGTYNEQFF. The whole variable domain, filled in from reference TRBV19 and TRBJ2-1, reads DGGITQSPKYLFRKEGQNVTLSCEQNLNHDAMYWYRQDPGQGLRLIYYSQIVNDFQKGDIAEGYSVSREKKESFPLTVTSAQKNPTAFYLCASGGMGGTYNEQFFGPGTRLTVL.